This TCR beta chain emerged from a study of neurological immune-mediated disorders. CDR3 length equals 18 residues. Germline CDR1 SGHDT, CDR2 YYEEEE. V was pared by 4 bases and J by 12 bases, with 22 bases of the junction left unmatched. One entry per CDR3 protein, called by TCRdb with MiXCR from the 5' RACE reads. The top ten hold about 4% of the sample, which has 50,000 to 70,000 distinct CDR3 sequences, under 3.5% seen once. The chain couples TRBV5-6 to TRBJ2-1; TRBD2 matches at 10 bases. The sample was PBMCs. This clonotype originated in a man in his forties or fifties with multiple sclerosis. CDR3 region: CASSEVTSRAGGPPRQFF. In DNA form, the CDR3 reads TGTGCCAGCAGCGAAGTCACGAGTAGAGCGGGAGGGCCTCCCCGGCAGTTCTTC.